This T cell receptor (beta chain) is drawn from a study of a mutant IDH1 vaccine in newly diagnosed glioma. On the study more broadly: Treated individuals were approximately 60% male and roughly 40% female, averaging about 37 years of age. The earlier regimen, radiotherapy, temozolomide, or both, was most often both.

This CDR3 has 16 amino acids. Sample time point: baseline, week 1 (first vaccination visit). Treatment: pre-vaccination baseline after standard-of-care therapy. Clones were read by immunoSEQ multiplex PCR, and TCRdb kept only the in-frame ones, dropping some. The table lists around 92,000 clones, around nine tenths of them singletons. The sequences come from PBMCs, collected from a glioma patient treated with radiotherapy, temozolomide or both. The TCR sequence derives from a woman aged 45-60 years with glioma. The chain combines TRBV21-1 with TRBJ1-4; the table's D call, TRBD1, was not checked against the DNA. TRBV21-1 is a pseudogene segment. In nucleotides, the CDR3 is TGTGCCAGCAGCCTCAGTAAGGGACAGATTAATGAAAAACTGTTTTTT. This translates into CASSLSKGQINEKLFF.